The clone carrying this TCR beta chain has only one observation. Its specificity is unknown. This entry comes from a study of T cell responses to AZD1222 COVID-19 vaccine. Study-level results: Baseline serology detected seropositivity in only 5 to 7 AZD1222 recipients.

Clones were read by immunoSEQ multiplex PCR, and TCRdb kept only the in-frame ones, dropping some. This repertoire shows 150,000 to 200,000 clones, 80% to 95% found once; its top ten account for approximately 1.5%. The length of the CDR3 is 15 residues. CDR1 GTSNPN and CDR2 SVGIG come from the germline V gene (reference sequence). After removal of 3 bases from V and 4 bases from J, the junction contained 11 bases not matched to a gene. The clonotype originates from an adult in good health. The genes are TRBV30 and TRBJ2-5; 7 nucleotides match TRBD1. Sequenced material: peripheral blood, taken on day 0 of AZD1222 vaccination. The CDR3: CAWSAGQAAGETQYF. For the CDR3, the DNA is TGTGCCTGGAGCGCCGGACAGGCGGCGGGAGAGACCCAGTACTTC.